A selection of T cell receptor beta chains follows, all from one sample in a study of CD8+ T cells in alopecia areata. TCRdb's table, derived via immunoSEQ multiplex PCR, lists solely in-frame clones and lacks some. Here the sample spans over 100,000 clones, roughly 50% being singletons. Sequencing was performed on CD8+ T cells sorted from blood, taken at week 0. These receptor sequences come from a human donor with alopecia areata. Each CDR3 is given with its conserved first and last residue. Each record gives: V gene, D gene, clone size, J gene, CDR3 protein, CDR3 DNA. D genes are given only for firm matches. Not every row has a clone size; where given, it reads once, few, many or a size class.

v_gene: TRBV9
d_gene: -
abundance: -
j_gene: TRBJ2-3
CDR3aa: CASSPTSAFTDTQYF
CDR3nt: TGTGCCAGCAGCCCCACGTCCGCCTTCACAGATACGCAGTATTTT

v_gene: TRBV25-1
d_gene: TRBD2
abundance: -
j_gene: TRBJ2-7
CDR3aa: CASSEMGGSGEQYF
CDR3nt: TGTGCCAGCAGTGAAATGGGAGGGTCGGGCGAGCAGTACTTC

v_gene: TRBV4-3
d_gene: -
abundance: -
j_gene: TRBJ2-1
CDR3aa: CASSQDGGWGNNEQFF
CDR3nt: TGCGCCAGCAGCCAAGACGGGGGATGGGGAAACAATGAGCAGTTCTTC

v_gene: TRBV30
d_gene: -
abundance: -
j_gene: TRBJ1-1
CDR3aa: CAWTMEGYEGRNTEAFF
CDR3nt: TGTGCCTGGACAATGGAGGGCTACGAAGGCAGGAACACTGAAGCTTTCTTT

v_gene: TRBV30
d_gene: -
abundance: few
j_gene: TRBJ1-1
CDR3aa: CAWDRGGEAFF
CDR3nt: TGTGCCTGGGACCGGGGAGGTGAAGCTTTCTTT

v_gene: TRBV7-9
d_gene: TRBD1
abundance: -
j_gene: TRBJ1-2
CDR3aa: CASSFDRGNYGYTF
CDR3nt: TGTGCCAGCAGCTTCGACAGGGGAAACTATGGCTACACCTTC

v_gene: TRBV10-3
d_gene: -
abundance: few
j_gene: TRBJ2-7
CDR3aa: CAISESSPYEQYF
CDR3nt: TGTGCCATCAGTGAGTCTTCCCCCTACGAGCAGTACTTC

v_gene: TRBV27
d_gene: -
abundance: few
j_gene: TRBJ2-3
CDR3aa: CASSRTGPDTQYF
CDR3nt: TGTGCCAGCAGTCGCACGGGGCCAGATACGCAGTATTTT

v_gene: TRBV2
d_gene: TRBD2
abundance: -
j_gene: TRBJ2-3
CDR3aa: CASSGERGPSTDTQYF
CDR3nt: TGTGCCAGCAGTGGCGAGCGGGGGCCCTCCACAGATACGCAGTATTTT

v_gene: TRBV2
d_gene: TRBD1
abundance: few
j_gene: TRBJ2-7
CDR3aa: CASSESGDRGDEQYF
CDR3nt: TGTGCCAGCAGTGAAAGTGGGGACAGGGGCGACGAGCAGTACTTC

v_gene: TRBV4-3
d_gene: TRBD1
abundance: -
j_gene: TRBJ2-1
CDR3aa: CASSPKTGDEQFF
CDR3nt: TGCGCCAGCAGTCCGAAGACAGGGGATGAGCAGTTCTTC

v_gene: TRBV30
d_gene: -
abundance: once
j_gene: TRBJ2-1
CDR3aa: CAWGWRGDNEQFF
CDR3nt: TGTGCCTGGGGCTGGCGGGGAGACAATGAGCAGTTCTTC

v_gene: TRBV27
d_gene: -
abundance: few
j_gene: TRBJ2-3
CDR3aa: CASTKEGLTDTQYF
CDR3nt: TGTGCCAGCACGAAGGAGGGCCTCACAGATACGCAGTATTTT

v_gene: TRBV9
d_gene: -
abundance: -
j_gene: TRBJ2-5
CDR3aa: CASSEREDEQETQYF
CDR3nt: TGTGCCAGCAGCGAGAGAGAGGACGAACAAGAGACCCAGTACTTC

v_gene: TRBV11-2
d_gene: -
abundance: few
j_gene: TRBJ2-3
CDR3aa: CASSLGGGTDTQYF
CDR3nt: TGTGCCAGCAGCTTAGGGGGAGGCACAGATACGCAGTATTTT

v_gene: TRBV5-1
d_gene: -
abundance: few
j_gene: TRBJ1-5
CDR3aa: CASSLGSGHNQPQHF
CDR3nt: TGCGCCAGCAGCTTGGGAAGCGGCCACAATCAGCCCCAGCATTTT

v_gene: TRBV15
d_gene: -
abundance: -
j_gene: TRBJ2-4
CDR3aa: CATSRELRGALAKNIQYF
CDR3nt: TGTGCCACCAGCAGAGAGTTAAGGGGCGCATTAGCCAAAAACATTCAGTACTTC

v_gene: TRBV18
d_gene: -
abundance: -
j_gene: TRBJ1-1
CDR3aa: CASRGGLNTEAFF
CDR3nt: TGTGCCAGCCGAGGGGGACTGAACACTGAAGCTTTCTTT

v_gene: TRBV29-1
d_gene: -
abundance: -
j_gene: TRBJ1-1
CDR3aa: CSVENRGILDTEAFF
CDR3nt: TGCAGCGTTGAAAATAGGGGAATTTTGGACACTGAAGCTTTCTTT

v_gene: TRBV30
d_gene: -
abundance: -
j_gene: TRBJ1-1
CDR3aa: CGWGRGDTEAFF
CDR3nt: TGTGGATGGGGCCGGGGGGACACTGAAGCTTTCTTT

v_gene: TRBV5-8
d_gene: -
abundance: -
j_gene: TRBJ2-5
CDR3aa: CASSLALETQYF
CDR3nt: TGTGCCAGCAGCTTGGCTCTTGAGACCCAGTACTTC

v_gene: TRBV30
d_gene: TRBD1
abundance: -
j_gene: TRBJ1-1
CDR3aa: CAWTGTGGLEAFF
CDR3nt: TGTGCCTGGACCGGGACAGGGGGCCTCGAGGCTTTCTTT

v_gene: TRBV27
d_gene: TRBD1
abundance: few
j_gene: TRBJ2-1
CDR3aa: CASSLQQGTGEQFF
CDR3nt: TGTGCCAGCAGTTTACAACAGGGGACGGGTGAGCAGTTCTTC

v_gene: TRBV5-6
d_gene: TRBD1
abundance: few
j_gene: TRBJ1-1
CDR3aa: CASSWGQGEAFF
CDR3nt: TGTGCCAGCAGCTGGGGACAGGGTGAAGCTTTCTTT

v_gene: TRBV10-3
d_gene: TRBD2
abundance: few
j_gene: TRBJ2-5
CDR3aa: CAISDAGGRETQYF
CDR3nt: TGTGCCATCAGTGACGCGGGGGGGAGAGAGACCCAGTACTTC

v_gene: TRBV7-9
d_gene: TRBD1
abundance: few
j_gene: TRBJ2-4
CDR3aa: CASSSHRGSQYF
CDR3nt: TGTGCCAGCAGCTCTCACAGGGGTAGTCAGTACTTC

v_gene: TRBV27
d_gene: -
abundance: -
j_gene: TRBJ2-7
CDR3aa: CASAWTAESYEQYF
CDR3nt: TGTGCCAGCGCTTGGACTGCAGAGTCCTACGAGCAGTACTTC

v_gene: TRBV4-1
d_gene: -
abundance: -
j_gene: TRBJ2-2
CDR3aa: CASSQESFNTGELFF
CDR3nt: TGCGCCAGCAGCCAAGAATCCTTCAACACCGGGGAGCTGTTTTTT